This T cell receptor beta chain was captured in a study of control samples from healthy donors and cancer patients. The assay was immunoSEQ multiplex PCR, and TCRdb's table has in-frame clones only and misses some. The repertoire holds about 170,000 clones, with 91% as singletons. Germline V lookup: CDR1 LNHNV, CDR2 YYDKDF (reference sequence). The length of the CDR3 is 13 residues. V was trimmed by 2 bases and J by 3 bases, leaving 7 bases between them. This chain uses TRBV15 with TRBJ1-1; D call uncertain. The source is a woman younger than 45 in good health. Material for sequencing was blood. The CDR3 is CATSRQVDTEAFF. As DNA, the CDR3 is TGTGCCACCAGCAGACAGGTGGACACTGAAGCTTTCTTT. Full variable domain (remainder filled in from reference TRBV15 and TRBJ1-1): DAMVIQNPRYQVTQFGKPVTLSCSQTLNHNVMYWYQQKSSQAPKLLFHYYDKDFNNEADTPDNFQSRRPNTSFCFLDIRSPGLGDTAMYLCATSRQVDTEAFFGQGTRLTVV.